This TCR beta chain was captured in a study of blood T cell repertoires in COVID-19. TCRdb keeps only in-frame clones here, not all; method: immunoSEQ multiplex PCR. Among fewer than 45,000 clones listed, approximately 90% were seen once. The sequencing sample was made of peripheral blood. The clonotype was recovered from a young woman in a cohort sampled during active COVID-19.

CDR3 coding DNA: TGTGCCAGCAGCCACCAGACGACTAGCGGCCAAGAGACCCAGTACTTC. Protein sequence: CASSHQTTSGQETQYF. The gene calls are TRBV11-3 and TRBJ2-5; 9 bases align to TRBD2. The CDR3 contains 16 residues. Germline V gene sequence: CDR1 SGHNT, CDR2 YENEEA. Losses at the gene ends were 5 bases for V and 1 base for J; bases not matched to a gene: 8.